Ten or more counts support the clone carrying this T cell receptor (beta chain). From the 5' RACE reads, TCRdb called clonotypes with MiXCR, one entry per CDR3 protein. Among a few hundred thousand distinct CDR3 sequences listed, roughly 10% were seen once. This sample is part of a study of identical twins. Specimen: memory T cells sorted from blood. The source of this sequence is a man between 50 and 59 years old in good health.

The CDR3: CASSSDPSGRWGNEQFF. The CDR3 nucleotides read TGTGCCAGCAGTTCCGATCCGAGCGGGAGATGGGGCAATGAGCAGTTCTTC. The V and J genes are TRBV6-2 or TRBV6-3 and TRBJ2-1; TRBD2 agrees at 8 bases. This CDR3 is 17 amino acids long. Germline V gene lookup returns CDR1 MNHEY and CDR2 SVGEGT. V was clipped by 4 bases and J by 6 bases; unmatched bases: 14.